This T cell receptor beta chain was sequenced for a study of OX40 agonist ivuxolimab in advanced cancers. On this clone: As yet, its antigen is unknown.

Study-level results: At 0.1 to 3.0 mg/kg and by week 6, clonal expansion occurred in CD4+ and CD8+ blood T cells.

The CDR3 totals 12 residues. The ends were cut back, 2 bases at V and 5 bases at J, with 6 bases in the middle. Germline-derived CDR1 and CDR2 are WSHSY and SAAADI. Profiled with immunoSEQ multiplex PCR; TCRdb holds only in-frame clones, not every one. Among about 41,000 clones listed, 85% were seen once. The chain is built from TRBV10-2 and TRBJ1-1; D uncertain. The TCR comes from an adult with an advanced solid tumor such as melanoma, head and neck, liver or kidney cancer. Sequencing was performed on CD4+ or CD8+ T cells sorted from blood, taken in a trial of the OX40 agonist ivuxolimab. CDR3 sequence reads: CASSEGITEAFF. The CDR3 nucleotides read TGCGCCAGCAGTGAGGGGATTACTGAAGCTTTCTTT.